The 20 T cell receptor beta chains below come from one sample, sequenced in a study of blood T cell repertoires in COVID-19. The method was immunoSEQ multiplex PCR; TCRdb's version includes in-frame clones alone and lacks a portion of them. The sample records over 200,000 clones, 87% being singletons. What was sequenced was PBMCs or T cells enriched from blood (not recorded which). These receptor sequences come from a man aged 30 to 39 who had recovered from COVID-19.

The V gene is TRBV9, the J gene TRBJ1-2; TRBD1 matches 7 bases. Germline trimming cut 0 bases from V and 7 bases from J; bases unmatched to any gene: 12. The germline V gene encodes CDR1 SGDLS and CDR2 YYNGEE. The CDR3 length is 16 residues. The CDR3: CASSVGLSEQGSGYTF. CDR3 bases: TGTGCCAGCAGCGTAGGGTTATCAGAACAGGGGAGTGGCTACACCTTC.

The V call is TRBV11-3, the J call TRBJ2-3, with 10 bases matching TRBD1. Trimming took 4 bases from V and 4 from J; bases not matched to a gene: 8. CDR3 length equals 16 residues. Germline V gene data show CDR1 as SGHNT and CDR2 as YENEEA. The CDR3 DNA reads as TGTGCCAGCAGCTGGGGGGGACAGGGGAGCGCAGATACGCAGTATTTT. This sequence encodes CASSWGGQGSADTQYF.

The V call is TRBV30, the J call TRBJ2-3; weak D call: TRBD2 (6 bases). The CDR3 has 13 amino acids. V shed 2 bases and J shed 6 bases, with 12 bases lying between them. Germline assignment: CDR1 GTSNPN and CDR2 SVGIG (reference sequence). The CDR3 loop is CAWSPGTPDTQYF. The CDR3 bases are TGTGCCTGGAGTCCCGGGACTCCTGATACGCAGTATTTT.

The V and J genes are TRBV27 and TRBJ2-7; 7 nucleotides match TRBD1. The CDR3 covers 13 residues. V was clipped by 4 bases and J by 4 bases; unmatched bases: 4. CDR1 and CDR2 from the germline V gene are MNHEY and SMNVEV (reference sequence). The chain's CDR3 is CASSSSDRYEQYF. In DNA form, the CDR3 reads TGTGCCAGCAGTTCCTCGGACAGGTACGAGCAGTACTTC.

This clone was counted a few times. This chain joins TRBV6-5 and TRBJ1-2; D unclear. CDR1 is MNHEY, CDR2 SVGAGI, per germline. The ends were cut back, 2 bases at V and 8 bases at J, with 9 bases in the middle. This CDR3 has 12 residues. The CDR3, as DNA: TGTGCCAGCAGTTACCAGAATCGAGGCTACACCTTC. Its translation: CASSYQNRGYTF.

This clone was recorded only once. In DNA form, the CDR3 reads TGCGCCAGCAGCCCCCTAGGGACAGGGTCAGGCTACACCTTC. Its protein is CASSPLGTGSGYTF. The gene calls are TRBV5-1 and TRBJ1-2; 9 bases align to TRBD1. This CDR3 contains 14 residues. J gave up 8 bases and V 4 bases, and 9 bases lay outside the gene matches. Germline V gene sequence: CDR1 SGHRS, CDR2 YFSETQ.

This rearrangement joins TRBV19 to TRBJ2-7, with D possibly TRBD2 on 6 matching bases. CDR3 length: 14 residues. In germline, CDR1 is LNHDA, CDR2 SQIVND (reference sequence). Trimming shortened V by 2 bases and J by 0 bases, and 8 bases separated the two germline ends. CDR3: CASSIPGDSYEQYF. CDR3 nucleotide sequence: TGTGCCAGTAGTATACCGGGGGACTCCTACGAGCAGTACTTC. Based on the CDR3 plus reference TRBV19 and TRBJ2-7, the full variable domain is DGGITQSPKYLFRKEGQNVTLSCEQNLNHDAMYWYRQDPGQGLRLIYYSQIVNDFQKGDIAEGYSVSREKKESFPLTVTSAQKNPTAFYLCASSIPGDSYEQYFGPGTRLTVT.

Only one count was recorded for this clone. The chain joins TRBV27 to TRBJ2-7; 9 bases are a match to TRBD1. CDR1 is MNHEY, CDR2 SMNVEV, per germline (reference sequence). This CDR3 contains 15 residues. V lost 5 bases to trimming and J lost 2 bases; unmatched junction nucleotides: 7. The chain's CDR3 is CASSANRGQTYEQYF. The DNA of the CDR3 is TGTGCCAGCAGTGCGAACAGGGGGCAAACCTACGAGCAGTACTTC.

As for this clone: The sample holds other DNA sequences that translate to the same CDR3. The gene calls are TRBV30 and TRBJ1-2, with no clear D. Germline CDR1 is GTSNPN and CDR2 is SVGIG (reference sequence). The CDR3 extends over 11 amino acids. V was clipped by 2 bases and J by 7 bases, with 8 bases between them. The CDR3, as DNA: TGTGCCTGGAGTTCGGGATCTGGCTACACCTTC. This codes for CAWSSGSGYTF.

V gene TRBV9 combines with J gene TRBJ2-7, with 7 positions matching TRBD2. The germline V gene has CDR1 SGDLS and CDR2 YYNGEE. This CDR3 spans 12 amino acids. J was trimmed by 6 bases and V by 6 bases; bases with no gene match: 6. The CDR3 reads CASNGEGAEQYF. The DNA of the CDR3 is TGTGCCAGCAACGGGGAGGGAGCCGAGCAGTACTTC.

The chain links TRBV28 to TRBJ2-5, with TRBD1 as a possible D gene (7 bases). This CDR3 contains 16 residues. V lost 5 bases and J lost 2, with 18 bases in between. Germline V gene lookup returns CDR1 MDHEN and CDR2 SYDVKM. As DNA, the CDR3 is TGTGCCAGCAGTAAGCGACGACAGGGAGGTCAAGAGACCCAGTACTTC. It yields the protein CASSKRRQGGQETQYF.

The chain uses TRBV10-3 and TRBJ2-7; D possibly corresponds to TRBD2 (6 bases). V shed 0 bases and J shed 0 bases, with 12 bases lying between them. CDR1 and CDR2 (germline): ENHRY, SYGVKD. This CDR3 spans 16 amino acids. CDR3 nucleotides: TGTGCCATCAGTGAGTCGACGCGGGGAAGCTCCTACGAGCAGTACTTC. This codes for CAISESTRGSSYEQYF.

J is TRBJ1-5 and V is TRBV19; D may be TRBD1 (5 bases). Per germline, CDR1 LNHDA and CDR2 SQIVND (reference sequence). The germline V and J ends were trimmed by 6 bases and 3 bases, with 15 bases remaining between them. This CDR3 region has 15 residues. CDR3: CASSPDSTDNQPQHF. The DNA for the CDR3 is TGTGCCAGTAGCCCCGACAGCACGGACAATCAGCCCCAGCATTTT.

The chain joins TRBV19 to TRBJ1-2, with D maybe TRBD1 (6 bases). Germline V gene lookup returns CDR1 LNHDA and CDR2 SQIVND (reference sequence). This CDR3 has 15 amino acids. Trimming removed 3 bases from V and 3 bases from J, with 14 bases in between. The CDR3 protein is CASSIPVGQHYGYTF. Written as DNA, the CDR3 is TGTGCCAGTAGTATTCCCGTTGGACAGCACTATGGCTACACCTTC.

The chain combines TRBV7-2 with TRBJ2-7, with 10 bases aligning to TRBD2. The CDR3 is 14 residues long. V gave up 3 bases and J gave up 3 bases; unmatched junction bases: 2. Germline CDR1 and CDR2: SGHTA and FQGNSA. The CDR3: CASSFWTSGYEQYF. For the CDR3, the DNA is TGTGCCAGCAGCTTCTGGACTAGCGGCTACGAGCAGTACTTC.

The chain is built from TRBV13 and TRBJ2-7; D perhaps matches TRBD1 (6 bases). Germline V gives CDR1 PRHDT, CDR2 FYEKMQ (reference sequence). This CDR3 is 14 amino acids long. Trimming took off 5 bases at V and 3 bases at J, with 14 bases between the two ends. CDR3 sequence reads: CASSPPDRIYEQYF. In DNA form, the CDR3 reads TGTGCCAGCAGCCCACCAGACAGGATCTACGAGCAGTACTTC.

This chain connects TRBV28 to TRBJ1-2, with 8 bases aligning to TRBD1. Looked up from germline, CDR1 is MDHEN and CDR2 is SYDVKM. The V segment lost 5 bases and the J segment 3 bases; nucleotides outside the gene matches: 14. The CDR3 is 17 amino acids. For the CDR3, the DNA is TGTGCCAGCAGTCCTCGGACAGGGAGGTTAGGGGACTATGGCTACACCTTC. Translation: CASSPRTGRLGDYGYTF.

This clone occurred once. The chain is built from TRBV2 and TRBJ2-5; 8 nucleotides match TRBD2. V lost 6 bases and J lost 1; bases outside the gene matches: 7. Germline CDR1 reads SNHLY; CDR2 reads FYNNEI. CDR3 length equals 15 residues. The CDR3 here is CASRELAETQETQYF. CDR3 bases: TGTGCCAGCAGAGAACTAGCGGAGACCCAAGAGACCCAGTACTTC.

The V and J genes are TRBV5-1 and TRBJ1-6; 12 bases line up with TRBD1. Germline CDR1 SGHRS, CDR2 YFSETQ. V dropped 4 bases and J dropped 9; count of bases not matched to a gene: 8. This CDR3 contains 16 residues. This CDR3 reads CASSPGTGGAGSPLHF. The DNA for the CDR3 is TGCGCCAGCAGCCCAGGGACAGGGGGCGCGGGTTCACCCCTCCACTTT. Based on the CDR3 plus reference TRBV5-1 and TRBJ1-6, the full variable domain is KAGVTQTPRYLIKTRGQQVTLSCSPISGHRSVSWYQQTPGQGLQFLFEYFSETQRNKGNFPGRFSGRQFSNSRSEMNVSTLELGDSALYLCASSPGTGGAGSPLHFGNGTRLTVT.

V and J are TRBV7-9 and TRBJ2-1, with 13 bases identical to TRBD2. This CDR3 is built from 16 residues. Germline trimming cut 5 bases from V and 4 bases from J; bases unmatched to any gene: 5. CDR1 SEHNR and CDR2 FQNEAQ come from the germline V gene (reference sequence). CDR3 in DNA: TGTGCCAGCAGCACTAGCGGGGGGGCGCGATACAATGAGCAGTTCTTC. Translation gives CASSTSGGARYNEQFF.